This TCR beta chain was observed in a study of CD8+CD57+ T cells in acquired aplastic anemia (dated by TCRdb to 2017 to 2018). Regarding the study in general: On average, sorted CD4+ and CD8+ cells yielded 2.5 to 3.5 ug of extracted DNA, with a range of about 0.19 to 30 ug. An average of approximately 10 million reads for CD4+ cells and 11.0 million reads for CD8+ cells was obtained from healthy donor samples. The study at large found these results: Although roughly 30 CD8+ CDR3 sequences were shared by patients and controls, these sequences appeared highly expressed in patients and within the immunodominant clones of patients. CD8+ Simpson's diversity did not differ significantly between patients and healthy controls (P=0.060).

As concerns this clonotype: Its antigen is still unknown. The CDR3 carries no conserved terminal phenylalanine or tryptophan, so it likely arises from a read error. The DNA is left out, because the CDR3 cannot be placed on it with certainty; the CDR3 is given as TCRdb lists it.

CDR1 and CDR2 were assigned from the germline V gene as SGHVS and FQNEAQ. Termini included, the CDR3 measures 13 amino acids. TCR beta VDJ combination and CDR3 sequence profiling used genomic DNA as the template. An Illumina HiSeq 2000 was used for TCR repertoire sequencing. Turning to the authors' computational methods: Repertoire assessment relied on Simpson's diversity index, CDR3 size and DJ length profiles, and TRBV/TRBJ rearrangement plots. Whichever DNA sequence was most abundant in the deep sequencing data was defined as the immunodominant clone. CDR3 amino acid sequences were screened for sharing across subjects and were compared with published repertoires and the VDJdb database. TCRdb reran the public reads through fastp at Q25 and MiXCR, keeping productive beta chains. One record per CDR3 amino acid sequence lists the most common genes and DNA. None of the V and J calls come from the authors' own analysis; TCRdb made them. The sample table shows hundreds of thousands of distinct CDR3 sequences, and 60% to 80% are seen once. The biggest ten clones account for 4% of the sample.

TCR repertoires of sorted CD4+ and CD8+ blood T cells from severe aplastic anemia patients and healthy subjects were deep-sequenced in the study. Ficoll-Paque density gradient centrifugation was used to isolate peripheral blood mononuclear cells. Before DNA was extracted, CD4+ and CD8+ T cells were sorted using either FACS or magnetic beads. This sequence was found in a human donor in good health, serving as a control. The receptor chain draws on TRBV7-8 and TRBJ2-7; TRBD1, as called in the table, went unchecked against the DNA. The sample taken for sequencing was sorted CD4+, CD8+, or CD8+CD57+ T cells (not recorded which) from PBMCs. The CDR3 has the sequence CASSFTDRGGEQY.